This T cell receptor (beta chain) is from a study of control samples from healthy donors and cancer patients. The data were produced by immunoSEQ multiplex PCR, yet TCRdb's version contains in-frame clones alone and is incomplete. The sample shows around 250,000 clones, around 79% of them seen only once. The germline gives CDR1 SNHLY, CDR2 FYNNEI. V was shortened by 4 bases and J by 3 bases, with 16 bases between the two germline ends. This CDR3 comprises 15 residues. Sequencing was done on a sample of PBMCs. V gene TRBV2 combines with J gene TRBJ2-7; D gene uncertain. This receptor was identified in a woman aged 55-69 years with lung cancer. The CDR3 region has the DNA TGTGCCAGCAGTGTAGAGCCAGGTTACATCTACGAGCAGTACTTC. Protein product: CASSVEPGYIYEQYF.